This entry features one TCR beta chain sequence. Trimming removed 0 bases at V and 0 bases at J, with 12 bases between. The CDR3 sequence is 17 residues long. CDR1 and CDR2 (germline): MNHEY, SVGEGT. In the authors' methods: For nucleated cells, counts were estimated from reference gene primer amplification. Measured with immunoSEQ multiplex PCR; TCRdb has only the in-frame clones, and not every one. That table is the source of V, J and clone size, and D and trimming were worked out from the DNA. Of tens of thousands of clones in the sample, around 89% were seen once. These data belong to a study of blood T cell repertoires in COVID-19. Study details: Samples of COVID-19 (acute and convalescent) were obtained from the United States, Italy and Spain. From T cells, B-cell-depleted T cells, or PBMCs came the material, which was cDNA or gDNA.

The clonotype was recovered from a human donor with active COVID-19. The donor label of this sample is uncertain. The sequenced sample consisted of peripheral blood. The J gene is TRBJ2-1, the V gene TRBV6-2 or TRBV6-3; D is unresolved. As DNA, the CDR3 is TGTGCCAGCAGTTACTCGGTCCACCCGAGCTCCTACAATGAGCAGTTCTTC. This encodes CASSYSVHPSSYNEQFF.